The 5 T cell receptor beta chains given below trace back to one sample, sequenced in a study of blood T cell repertoires in COVID-19. Sequencing used immunoSEQ multiplex PCR; TCRdb keeps in-frame clones, though not all of them. Here the sample spans about 89,000 clones, roughly 80% being singletons. The sequenced material came from peripheral blood. The source is a man between 65 and 85 years old with COVID-19, enrolled during active disease.

The chain is built from TRBV5-4 and TRBJ1-6; 7 positions match TRBD1. V lost 1 base to trimming and J lost 7 bases; unmatched junction nucleotides: 2. The CDR3 loop spans 14 amino acids. Germline CDR1 reads SGHNT; CDR2 reads YYREEE (reference sequence). CDR3 coding DNA: TGTGCCAGCAGCTTGAGCAGGGGGAATTCACCCCTCCACTTT. Amino acids: CASSLSRGNSPLHF.

The chain combines TRBV28 with TRBJ1-3; D not resolved. The V end was cut by 10 bases, the J end by 0 bases, with 7 bases between. The CDR3 runs 12 residues. Germline lookup yields CDR1 MDHEN and CDR2 SYDVKM. CDR3 residues: CATSSSGNTIYF. CDR3 DNA sequence: TGTGCCACCTCGAGCTCTGGAAACACCATATATTTT.

The chain employs TRBV25-1 and TRBJ2-1; possibly TRBD2 for D (5 bases). Germline V lookup: CDR1 MGHDK, CDR2 SYGVNS. CDR3 size: 13 residues. Trimming cost V 6 bases and J 9 bases, with 15 bases left between them. CDR3 amino acids: CASSAADRGEQFF. CDR3 DNA: TGTGCCAGCAGCGCGGCAGACCGGGGTGAGCAGTTCTTC.

This clone was found many times. The chain couples TRBV5-8 to TRBJ1-5, with 10 bases lining up with TRBD1. The CDR3 is made up of 16 amino acids. The V gene's germline CDR1 is SGHTS and CDR2 YDEGEE. V gave up 4 bases and J gave up 7 bases; unmatched junction bases: 11. The CDR3 DNA is TGTGCCAGCAGCCCCCGGGACAGGGGTTCCCGGCAGCCCCAGCATTTT. Its protein product is CASSPRDRGSRQPQHF.

V usage is TRBV3-1 (or the pseudogene TRBV3-2) and J usage is TRBJ1-5, with D possibly being TRBD1 (6 bases). Trimming removed 1 base at V and 5 bases at J, with 12 bases between. In germline, CDR1 is LGHDT, CDR2 YNNKEL (reference sequence). The CDR3 runs 15 residues. As DNA, the CDR3 is TGTGCCAGCAGCCAAGCGCGGGGGCGCGATCAGCCCCAGCATTTT. Protein: CASSQARGRDQPQHF.